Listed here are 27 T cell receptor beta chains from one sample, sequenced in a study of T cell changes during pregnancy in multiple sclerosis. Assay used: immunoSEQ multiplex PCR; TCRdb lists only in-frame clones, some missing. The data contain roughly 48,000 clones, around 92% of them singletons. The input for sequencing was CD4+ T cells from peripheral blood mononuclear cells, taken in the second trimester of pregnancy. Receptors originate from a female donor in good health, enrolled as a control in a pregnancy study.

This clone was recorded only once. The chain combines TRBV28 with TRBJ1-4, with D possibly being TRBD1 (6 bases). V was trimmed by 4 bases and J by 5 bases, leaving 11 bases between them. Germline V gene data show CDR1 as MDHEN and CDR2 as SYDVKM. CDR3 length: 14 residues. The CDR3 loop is CASSYHQGNEKLFF. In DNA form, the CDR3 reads TGTGCCAGCAGTTATCACCAGGGGAATGAAAAACTGTTTTTT.

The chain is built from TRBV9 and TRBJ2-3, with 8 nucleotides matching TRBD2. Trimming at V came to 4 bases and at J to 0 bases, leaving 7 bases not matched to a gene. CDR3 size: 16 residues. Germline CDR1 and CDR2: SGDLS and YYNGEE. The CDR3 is CASSPRGGSSTDTQYF. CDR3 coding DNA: TGTGCCAGCAGCCCTCGGGGGGGGTCTAGCACAGATACGCAGTATTTT.

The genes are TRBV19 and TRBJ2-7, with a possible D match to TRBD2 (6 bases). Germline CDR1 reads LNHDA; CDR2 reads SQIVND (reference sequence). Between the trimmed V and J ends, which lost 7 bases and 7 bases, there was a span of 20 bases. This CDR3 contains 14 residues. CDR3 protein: CASTESGLWGEQYF. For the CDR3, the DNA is TGTGCCAGTACCGAATCGGGACTCTGGGGGGAGCAGTACTTC.

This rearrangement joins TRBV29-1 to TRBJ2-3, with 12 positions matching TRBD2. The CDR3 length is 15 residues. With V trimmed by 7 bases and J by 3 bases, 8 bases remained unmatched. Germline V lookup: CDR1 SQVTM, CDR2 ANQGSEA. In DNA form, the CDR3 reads TGCAGCGCCCGATCCGGGACTAGCGGGACAGATACGCAGTATTTT. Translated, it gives CSARSGTSGTDTQYF.

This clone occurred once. DNA for the CDR3: TGTGCCAGTAGTAGACTAGCGGGAAACAATGAGCAGTTCTTC. This codes for CASSRLAGNNEQFF. This chain links TRBV19 with TRBJ2-1, with 11 positions matching TRBD2. Germline CDR1 reads LNHDA; CDR2 reads SQIVND (reference sequence). The trim removed 4 bases at V and 5 bases at J, leaving 1 base unmatched. The CDR3 is made up of 14 amino acids.

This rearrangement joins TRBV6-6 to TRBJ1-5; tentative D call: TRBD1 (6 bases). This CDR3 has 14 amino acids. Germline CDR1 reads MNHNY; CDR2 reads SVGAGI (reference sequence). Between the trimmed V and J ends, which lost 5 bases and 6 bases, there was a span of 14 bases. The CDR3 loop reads CASSLLTGTQPQHF. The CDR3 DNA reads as TGTGCCAGCAGTCTTCTTACAGGGACTCAGCCCCAGCATTTT.

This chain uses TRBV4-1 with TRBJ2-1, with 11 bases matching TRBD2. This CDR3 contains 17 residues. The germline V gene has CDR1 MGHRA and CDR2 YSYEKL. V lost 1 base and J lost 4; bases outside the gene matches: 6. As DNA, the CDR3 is TGCGCCAGCAGCCAAGCAAGAACTAGCGGGAGATACAATGAGCAGTTCTTC. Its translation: CASSQARTSGRYNEQFF.

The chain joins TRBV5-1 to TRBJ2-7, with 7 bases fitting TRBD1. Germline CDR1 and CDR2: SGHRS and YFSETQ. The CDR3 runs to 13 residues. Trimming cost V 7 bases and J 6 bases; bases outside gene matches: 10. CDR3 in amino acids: CASAEQGWSEQYF. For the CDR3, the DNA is TGCGCCAGCGCGGAACAGGGGTGGTCCGAGCAGTACTTC.

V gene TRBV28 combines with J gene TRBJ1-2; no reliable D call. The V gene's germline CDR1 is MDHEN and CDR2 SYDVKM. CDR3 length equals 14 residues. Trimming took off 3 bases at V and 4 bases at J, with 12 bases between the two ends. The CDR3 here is CASSFGGQSYGYTF. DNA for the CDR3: TGTGCCAGCAGTTTCGGAGGGCAGAGCTATGGCTACACCTTC.

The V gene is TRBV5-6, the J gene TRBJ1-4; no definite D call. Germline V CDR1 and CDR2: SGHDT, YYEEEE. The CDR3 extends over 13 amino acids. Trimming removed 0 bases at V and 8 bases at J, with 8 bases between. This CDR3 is CASSLDGEEKLFF. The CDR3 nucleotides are TGTGCCAGCAGCTTGGATGGAGAGGAAAAACTGTTTTTT.

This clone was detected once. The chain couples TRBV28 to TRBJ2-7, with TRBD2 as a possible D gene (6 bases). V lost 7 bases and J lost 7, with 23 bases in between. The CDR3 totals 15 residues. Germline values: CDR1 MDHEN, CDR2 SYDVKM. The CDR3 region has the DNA TGTGCCAGCAACGCGATTGGGGAAGGAGGGTGGGAGCAGTACTTC. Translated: CASNAIGEGGWEQYF.

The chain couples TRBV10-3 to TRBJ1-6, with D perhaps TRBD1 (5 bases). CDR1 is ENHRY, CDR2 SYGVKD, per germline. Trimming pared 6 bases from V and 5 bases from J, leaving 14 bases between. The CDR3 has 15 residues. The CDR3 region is CAIRAGHTDNSPLHF. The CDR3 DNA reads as TGTGCCATCAGGGCCGGACACACAGATAATTCACCCCTCCACTTT.

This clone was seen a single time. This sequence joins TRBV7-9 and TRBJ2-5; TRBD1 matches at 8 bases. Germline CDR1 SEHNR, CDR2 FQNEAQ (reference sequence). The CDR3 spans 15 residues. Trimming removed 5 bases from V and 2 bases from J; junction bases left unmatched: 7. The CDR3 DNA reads TGTGCCAGCAGCCCCGGGACAGGATTACAAGAGACCCAGTACTTC. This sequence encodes CASSPGTGLQETQYF.

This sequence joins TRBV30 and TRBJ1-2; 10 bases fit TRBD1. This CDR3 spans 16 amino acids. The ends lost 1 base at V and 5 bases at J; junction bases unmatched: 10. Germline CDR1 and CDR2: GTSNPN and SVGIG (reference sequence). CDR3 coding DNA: TGTGCCTGGAGTGCTCGCAGCCGGGACAGGGGTTATGGCTACACCTTC. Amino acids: CAWSARSRDRGYGYTF.

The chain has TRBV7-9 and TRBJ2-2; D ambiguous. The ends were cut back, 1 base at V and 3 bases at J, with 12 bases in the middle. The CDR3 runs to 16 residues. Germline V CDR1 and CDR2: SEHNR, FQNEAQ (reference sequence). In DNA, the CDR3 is TGTGCCAGCAGCTTAGAAGTTTCAGGATACACCGGGGAGCTGTTTTTT. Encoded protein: CASSLEVSGYTGELFF.

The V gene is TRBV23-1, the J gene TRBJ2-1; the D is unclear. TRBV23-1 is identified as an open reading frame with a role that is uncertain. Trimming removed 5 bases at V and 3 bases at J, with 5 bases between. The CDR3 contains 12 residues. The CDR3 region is CASSTGYNEQFF. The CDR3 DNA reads TGCGCCAGCAGTACGGGCTACAATGAGCAGTTCTTC.

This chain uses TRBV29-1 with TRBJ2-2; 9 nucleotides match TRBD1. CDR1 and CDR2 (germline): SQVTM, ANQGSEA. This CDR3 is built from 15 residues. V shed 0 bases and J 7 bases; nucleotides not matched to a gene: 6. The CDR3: CSVEEYRGRHGELFF. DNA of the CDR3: TGCAGCGTTGAAGAATACAGGGGGCGCCACGGGGAGCTGTTTTTT.

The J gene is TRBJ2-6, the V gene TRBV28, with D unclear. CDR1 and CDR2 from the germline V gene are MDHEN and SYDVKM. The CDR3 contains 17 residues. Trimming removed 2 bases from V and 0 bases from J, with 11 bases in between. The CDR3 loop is CASSLSYSSSGANVLTF. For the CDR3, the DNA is TGTGCCAGCAGTTTAAGTTATTCTAGCTCTGGGGCCAACGTCCTGACTTTC. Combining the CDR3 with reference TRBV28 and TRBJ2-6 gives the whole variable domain DVKVTQSSRYLVKRTGEKVFLECVQDMDHENMFWYRQDPGLGLRLIYFSYDVKMKEKGDIPEGYSVSREKKERFSLILESASTNQTSMYLCASSLSYSSSGANVLTFGAGSRLTVL.

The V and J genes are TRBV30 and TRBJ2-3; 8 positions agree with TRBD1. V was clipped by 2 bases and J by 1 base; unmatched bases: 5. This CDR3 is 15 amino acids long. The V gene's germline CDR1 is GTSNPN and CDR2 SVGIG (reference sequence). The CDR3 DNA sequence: TGTGCCTGGAGTCAGCAGGGGGCACGCACAGATACGCAGTATTTT. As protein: CAWSQQGARTDTQYF. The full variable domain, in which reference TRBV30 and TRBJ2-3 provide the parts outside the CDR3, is SQTIHQWPATLVQPVGSPLSLECTVEGTSNPNLYWYRQAAGRGLQLLFYSVGIGQISSEVPQNLSASRPQDRQFILSSKKLLLSDSGFYLCAWSQQGARTDTQYFGPGTRLTVL.

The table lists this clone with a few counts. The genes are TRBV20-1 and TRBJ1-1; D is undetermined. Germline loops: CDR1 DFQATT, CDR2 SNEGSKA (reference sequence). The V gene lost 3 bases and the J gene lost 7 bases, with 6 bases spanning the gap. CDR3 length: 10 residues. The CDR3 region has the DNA TGCAGTGCTAGGAGAGATGAAGCTTTCTTT. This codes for CSARRDEAFF.

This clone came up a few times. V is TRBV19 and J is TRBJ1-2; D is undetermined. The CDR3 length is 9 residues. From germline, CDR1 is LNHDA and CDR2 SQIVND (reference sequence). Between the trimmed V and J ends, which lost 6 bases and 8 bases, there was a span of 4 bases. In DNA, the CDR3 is TGTGCCAGTAGCAGGGGCTACACCTTC. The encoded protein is CASSRGYTF.

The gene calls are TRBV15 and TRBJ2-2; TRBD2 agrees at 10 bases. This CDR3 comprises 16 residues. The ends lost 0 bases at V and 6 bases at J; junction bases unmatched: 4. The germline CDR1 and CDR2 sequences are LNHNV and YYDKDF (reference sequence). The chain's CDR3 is CATSREVLAGAGELFF. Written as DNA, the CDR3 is TGTGCCACCAGCAGAGAAGTGCTAGCGGGAGCCGGGGAGCTGTTTTTT. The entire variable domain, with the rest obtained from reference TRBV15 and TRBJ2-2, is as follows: DAMVIQNPRYQVTQFGKPVTLSCSQTLNHNVMYWYQQKSSQAPKLLFHYYDKDFNNEADTPDNFQSRRPNTSFCFLDIRSPGLGDTAMYLCATSREVLAGAGELFFGEGSRLTVL.

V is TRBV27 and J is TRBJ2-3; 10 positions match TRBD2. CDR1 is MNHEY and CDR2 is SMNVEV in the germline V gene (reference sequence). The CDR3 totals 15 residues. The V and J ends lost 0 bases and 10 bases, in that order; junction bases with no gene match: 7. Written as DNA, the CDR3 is TGTGCCAGCAGTTTATCACTAGCGGGGACGGGATCGCAGTATTTT. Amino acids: CASSLSLAGTGSQYF.

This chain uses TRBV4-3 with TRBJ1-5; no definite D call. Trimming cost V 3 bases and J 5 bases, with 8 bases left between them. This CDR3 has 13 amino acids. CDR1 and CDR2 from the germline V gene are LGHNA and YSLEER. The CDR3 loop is CASSQGGDQPQHF. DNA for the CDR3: TGCGCCAGCAGCCAGGGCGGGGATCAGCCCCAGCATTTT.

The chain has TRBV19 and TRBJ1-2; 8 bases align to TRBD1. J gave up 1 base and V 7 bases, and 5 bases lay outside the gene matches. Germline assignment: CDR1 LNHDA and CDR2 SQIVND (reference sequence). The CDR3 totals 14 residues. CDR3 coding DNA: TGTGCCAGTACCCCTGGACAGGGTAACTATGGCTACACCTTC. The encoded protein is CASTPGQGNYGYTF.

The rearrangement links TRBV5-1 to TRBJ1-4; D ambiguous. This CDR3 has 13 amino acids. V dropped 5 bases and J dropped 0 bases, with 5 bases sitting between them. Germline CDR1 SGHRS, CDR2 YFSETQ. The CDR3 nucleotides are TGCGCCAGCAGGCCAGCAACTAATGAAAAACTGTTTTTT. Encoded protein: CASRPATNEKLFF.

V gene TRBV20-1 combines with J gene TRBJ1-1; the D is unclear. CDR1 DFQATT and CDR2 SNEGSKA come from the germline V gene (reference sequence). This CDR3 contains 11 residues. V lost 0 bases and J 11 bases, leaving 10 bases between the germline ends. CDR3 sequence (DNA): TGCAGTGCTAGAGACCGAGTGTGGGCTTTCTTT. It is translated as CSARDRVWAFF.